Following are 18 T cell receptor beta chains from one sample sequenced in a study of graft-versus-host responses after intestinal transplantation. These receptors' antigens are unknown. The method was immunoSEQ multiplex PCR; TCRdb's version includes in-frame clones alone and lacks a portion of them. Here the sample spans roughly 97,000 clones, 91% being singletons. The sequences come from unstimulated CD4+ T cells sorted from spleen or lymph node cells, collected before transplant. The receptor set was obtained from a human donor who was the organ donor for an intestinal transplant.

The chain uses TRBV5-6 and TRBJ2-6, with TRBD2 identical over 7 bases. V shed 3 bases and J 4 bases; nucleotides not matched to a gene: 4. The CDR3 consists of 15 residues. The germline V gene has CDR1 SGHDT and CDR2 YYEEEE. CDR3 sequence reads: CASSWEGPGANVLTF. CDR3 bases: TGTGCCAGCAGCTGGGAGGGGCCCGGGGCCAACGTCCTGACTTTC.

V usage is TRBV7-3 and J usage is TRBJ2-5, with a tentative D call TRBD2 (7 bases). CDR1 and CDR2 (germline): SGHTA, FQGTGA. This CDR3 has 14 amino acids. V was pared by 5 bases and J by 7 bases, with 17 bases between. This CDR3 is CASSPRAGAGTQYF. The CDR3, as DNA: TGTGCCAGCAGCCCGAGGGCGGGGGCAGGGACCCAGTACTTC.

The chain combines TRBV15 with TRBJ1-2; D remains ambiguous. This CDR3 is built from 14 residues. V was pared by 2 bases and J by 2 bases, with 9 bases between. The germline V gene encodes CDR1 LNHNV and CDR2 YYDKDF (reference sequence). The CDR3 DNA follows: TGTGCCACCAGCAGAAATCCGGGGAACTATGGCTACACCTTC. Translated, it gives CATSRNPGNYGYTF.

This clone has just one count. The genes are TRBV4-3 and TRBJ2-7; weak D call: TRBD2 (6 bases). CDR3 size: 17 residues. CDR1 is LGHNA and CDR2 is YSLEER in the germline V gene. V was shortened by 0 bases and J by 3 bases, with 18 bases between the two germline ends. The CDR3 reads CASSQDWGEHFHYEQYF. CDR3 nucleotide sequence: TGCGCCAGCAGCCAAGACTGGGGGGAGCACTTTCACTACGAGCAGTACTTC.

The chain uses TRBV27 and TRBJ2-1, with TRBD2 matching over 10 bases. The V and J ends lost 2 bases and 2 bases, in that order; junction bases with no gene match: 9. Germline CDR1 MNHEY, CDR2 SMNVEV (reference sequence). The CDR3 loop spans 18 amino acids. CDR3 sequence (DNA): TGTGCCAGCAGTTTAGGTCACGGAGCGGGGGGGCCCTACAATGAGCAGTTCTTC. It yields the protein CASSLGHGAGGPYNEQFF.

The chain joins TRBV19 to TRBJ2-5, with D tentatively TRBD1 (6 bases). TRBJ2-7 matches the DNA end more closely, so the J call is doubtful. CDR3 length: 15 amino acids. Germline assignment: CDR1 LNHDA and CDR2 SQIVND (reference sequence). The CDR3 reads CASSTYRVPTYEQYF. The CDR3, as DNA: TGTGCCAGTAGTACCTACAGGGTCCCTACCTACGAGCAGTACTTC.

This clone came up a few times. This chain connects TRBV19 to TRBJ1-4, with D possibly TRBD1 on 5 matching bases. The V and J ends lost 4 bases and 8 bases respectively, with 5 bases between them. CDR3 length equals 11 residues. The germline CDR1 and CDR2 sequences are LNHDA and SQIVND (reference sequence). CDR3 bases: TGTGCCAGTAGTACAGGGGAAAAACTGTTTTTT. Amino acids: CASSTGEKLFF.

The rearrangement uses TRBV6-1 and TRBJ1-1; 7 nucleotides agree with TRBD1. The ends lost 6 bases at V and 0 bases at J; junction bases unmatched: 7. CDR1 is MNHNS and CDR2 is SASEGT in the germline V gene. This CDR3 region has 15 residues. CDR3 DNA: TGTGCCAGCAGAACAGGGGACCAAGTGAACACTGAAGCTTTCTTT. It codes for CASRTGDQVNTEAFF.

The DNA of the CDR3 is TGCAGCGTTGAAGCCCCTGCGGGGGGGGCCGGGGAGCTGTTTTTT. Amino acids: CSVEAPAGGAGELFF. The rearrangement links TRBV29-1 to TRBJ2-2, with 9 positions matching TRBD2. With V trimmed by 1 base and J by 6 bases, 6 bases remained unmatched. The V gene's germline CDR1 is SQVTM and CDR2 ANQGSEA. The CDR3 loop spans 15 amino acids.

The J gene is TRBJ2-6, the V gene TRBV9, with 8 positions matching TRBD1. The CDR3 is made up of 18 amino acids. Per germline, CDR1 SGDLS and CDR2 YYNGEE. The V gene end was trimmed by 4 bases and the J gene end by 0 bases; junction bases not matched to a gene: 9. The CDR3 is CASSPWTGRASGANVLTF. DNA of the CDR3: TGTGCCAGCAGCCCGTGGACAGGGAGAGCCTCTGGGGCCAACGTCCTGACTTTC. Drawing the rest from reference TRBV9 and TRBJ2-6, the complete variable domain is DSGVTQTPKHLITATGQRVTLRCSPRSGDLSVYWYQQSLDQGLQFLIQYYNGEERAKGNILERFSAQQFPDLHSELNLSSLELGDSALYFCASSPWTGRASGANVLTFGAGSRLTVL.

CDR3 in amino acids: CASSQELAGHRGTDTQYF. The CDR3 coding sequence is TGCGCCAGCAGCCAAGAGCTAGCGGGGCACCGTGGGACAGATACGCAGTATTTT. The chain couples TRBV4-3 to TRBJ2-3, with 9 bases aligning to TRBD2. Trimming took 0 bases from V and 3 from J; bases not matched to a gene: 10. CDR3 length: 18 amino acids. Germline V gene data show CDR1 as LGHNA and CDR2 as YSLEER.

This clone has just one count. The rearrangement links TRBV6-5 to TRBJ1-2; 7 bases line up with TRBD1. J was trimmed by 8 bases and V by 5 bases; bases with no gene match: 8. In germline, CDR1 is MNHEY, CDR2 SVGAGI. This CDR3 comprises 13 residues. The CDR3 is CASSADRVGGYTF. CDR3 in DNA: TGTGCCAGCAGTGCAGACAGGGTTGGCGGCTACACCTTC.

This chain's CDR3 is CASSLGVGYPGYTF. DNA for the CDR3: TGTGCCAGCAGCTTGGGCGTGGGCTATCCTGGCTACACCTTC. The rearrangement links TRBV5-6 to TRBJ1-2; no definite D call. Germline V CDR1 and CDR2: SGHDT, YYEEEE. This CDR3 contains 14 residues. V gave up 0 bases and J gave up 7 bases, with 13 bases separating them.

The chain employs TRBV4-3 and TRBJ1-3; TRBD1 agrees at 7 bases. Germline CDR1 and CDR2: LGHNA and YSLEER. J was trimmed by 0 bases and V by 0 bases; bases with no gene match: 8. The CDR3 has 18 residues. CDR3 amino acids: CASSQDIGQVASGNTIYF. DNA of the CDR3: TGCGCCAGCAGCCAAGATATCGGACAGGTTGCCTCTGGAAACACCATATATTTT.

This chain joins TRBV28 and TRBJ2-7; 8 bases line up with TRBD1. CDR3 length: 15 amino acids. J gave up 3 bases and V 3 bases, and 7 bases lay outside the gene matches. Germline values: CDR1 MDHEN, CDR2 SYDVKM. The CDR3 region is CASSFSLGQGYEQYF. In DNA form, the CDR3 reads TGTGCCAGCAGTTTTTCTCTTGGACAGGGCTACGAGCAGTACTTC.

This clone was seen more than once but under ten times. J is TRBJ1-6 and V is TRBV7-9, with 7 nucleotides matching TRBD1. The CDR3 loop spans 18 amino acids. Germline V CDR1 and CDR2: SEHNR, FQNEAQ (reference sequence). The trim removed 6 bases at V and 7 bases at J, leaving 18 bases unmatched. The CDR3 DNA reads TGTGCCAGCAGTCAATCTAGACAGGGACTAGCTGGGAATTCACCCCTCCACTTT. The encoded protein is CASSQSRQGLAGNSPLHF.

The rearrangement links TRBV9 to TRBJ2-5; TRBD1 agrees at 7 bases. CDR3 size: 15 residues. The junction had 11 bases not matched to a gene; V was cut back by 4 bases and J by 5 bases. Looked up from germline, CDR1 is SGDLS and CDR2 is YYNGEE. CDR3 residues: CASSLRQGKLETQYF. CDR3 sequence (DNA): TGTGCCAGCAGCCTACGACAGGGAAAGTTGGAGACCCAGTACTTC.

The V and J genes are TRBV7-3 and TRBJ2-3, with 11 bases identical to TRBD2. Germline V gene lookup returns CDR1 SGHTA and CDR2 FQGTGA. Germline trimming cut 3 bases from V and 1 base from J; bases unmatched to any gene: 3. The CDR3 is 16 amino acids. DNA for the CDR3: TGTGCCAGCAGCTTGACTAGCGGGAAGGGCACAGATACGCAGTATTTT. It specifies CASSLTSGKGTDTQYF.